A selection of T cell receptor beta chains follows, all from one sample in a study of T cell clonotyping in hematopoietic cell transplantation. Data came from immunoSEQ multiplex PCR; TCRdb stores just in-frame clones and leaves some out. In the table there are nearly 7,000 clones, about 91% of which are singletons. The sequences come from peripheral blood mononuclear cells, collected before stem cell transplant. The receptors shown here come from a man aged 25 to 40 with acute myeloid leukemia. Some clones in this sample may be carry-over from other donors' samples. CDR3s include the opening cysteine and the closing phenylalanine or tryptophan. Fields, in order: clone size, J gene, D gene, V gene, CDR3 protein, CDR3 DNA. The D gene is left open where the match is weak. Only part of the rows carry a size: once, few, many, or a class if the clone is expanded.

clone_size: NA; j_call: TRBJ2-7; d_call: NA; v_call: TRBV7-6; cdr3_aa: CASSQTHGNEQYF; cdr3_nt: TGTGCCAGCAGCCAAACCCACGGGAACGAGCAGTACTTC
clone_size: NA; j_call: TRBJ1-1; d_call: TRBD1; v_call: TRBV7-9; cdr3_aa: CASSLEGTGAFF; cdr3_nt: TGTGCCAGCAGCTTAGAGGGGACAGGGGCTTTCTTT
clone_size: NA; j_call: TRBJ1-2; d_call: TRBD1; v_call: TRBV30; cdr3_aa: CAWSGQGAGGYTF; cdr3_nt: TGTGCCTGGTCAGGACAGGGGGCAGGGGGCTACACCTTC
clone_size: NA; j_call: TRBJ1-2; d_call: NA; v_call: TRBV19; cdr3_aa: CASSRGFSSSTYGYTF; cdr3_nt: TGTGCCAGTTCCAGGGGTTTCTCTTCCTCAACCTATGGCTACACCTTC
clone_size: NA; j_call: TRBJ2-7; d_call: TRBD2; v_call: TRBV6-5; cdr3_aa: CASSPPWAGGKEQYF; cdr3_nt: TGTGCCAGCAGCCCCCCTTGGGCGGGAGGCAAGGAGCAGTACTTC
clone_size: few; j_call: TRBJ1-1; d_call: NA; v_call: TRBV30; cdr3_aa: CAWTEGTEAFF; cdr3_nt: TGTGCCTGGACGGAAGGGACAGAAGCTTTCTTT
clone_size: NA; j_call: TRBJ1-4; d_call: NA; v_call: TRBV7-2; cdr3_aa: CASSLDSGVREKLFF; cdr3_nt: TGTGCCAGCAGCTTAGATTCGGGGGTTAGAGAAAAACTGTTTTTT
clone_size: NA; j_call: TRBJ2-7; d_call: TRBD2; v_call: TRBV7-2; cdr3_aa: CASSLSRGRAYEQYF; cdr3_nt: TGTGCCAGCAGCTTAAGCCGCGGGAGGGCCTACGAGCAGTACTTC
clone_size: NA; j_call: TRBJ2-2; d_call: NA; v_call: TRBV7-9; cdr3_aa: CASNGGVMTGELFF; cdr3_nt: TGTGCCAGCAATGGGGGCGTAATGACTGGGGAGCTGTTTTTT
clone_size: NA; j_call: TRBJ2-1; d_call: TRBD1; v_call: TRBV7-3; cdr3_aa: CASSGSRDRAHNEQFF; cdr3_nt: TGTGCCAGCAGCGGCTCTCGGGACAGGGCGCACAATGAGCAGTTCTTC
clone_size: once; j_call: TRBJ2-7; d_call: NA; v_call: TRBV30; cdr3_aa: CAWSVSSYEQYF; cdr3_nt: TGTGCCTGGAGTGTAAGCTCCTACGAGCAGTACTTC
clone_size: NA; j_call: TRBJ2-6; d_call: NA; v_call: TRBV2; cdr3_aa: CASRGPGGANVLTF; cdr3_nt: TGTGCCAGCAGGGGGCCAGGTGGGGCCAACGTCCTGACTTTC
clone_size: NA; j_call: TRBJ2-7; d_call: NA; v_call: TRBV2; cdr3_aa: CASSERRGTYEQYF; cdr3_nt: TGTGCCAGCAGTGAAAGAAGGGGGACCTACGAGCAGTACTTC
clone_size: NA; j_call: TRBJ2-2; d_call: NA; v_call: TRBV4-1; cdr3_aa: CASSQFWTGELFF; cdr3_nt: TGCGCCAGCAGCCAATTCTGGACCGGGGAGCTGTTTTTT
clone_size: NA; j_call: TRBJ2-1; d_call: TRBD2; v_call: TRBV2; cdr3_aa: CASTLAGEGYNEQFF; cdr3_nt: TGTGCCAGCACCCTAGCGGGAGAGGGCTACAATGAGCAGTTCTTC
clone_size: NA; j_call: TRBJ1-2; d_call: NA; v_call: TRBV12-5; cdr3_aa: CASGQEESRRYGYTF; cdr3_nt: TGTGCTAGTGGCCAAGAAGAGAGTCGAAGATATGGCTACACCTTC
clone_size: few; j_call: TRBJ1-5; d_call: TRBD1; v_call: TRBV9; cdr3_aa: CASSPGGDSRVQPQHF; cdr3_nt: TGTGCCAGCAGCCCAGGGGGGGACTCCAGGGTTCAGCCCCAGCATTTT
clone_size: NA; j_call: TRBJ1-1; d_call: NA; v_call: TRBV6-1; cdr3_aa: CASRVTGNTEAFF; cdr3_nt: TGTGCCAGCAGGGTTACAGGGAACACTGAAGCTTTCTTT
clone_size: NA; j_call: TRBJ1-1; d_call: TRBD1; v_call: TRBV2; cdr3_aa: CASSERTGRTEAFF; cdr3_nt: TGTGCCAGCAGTGAAAGGACAGGGCGGACTGAAGCTTTCTTT
clone_size: NA; j_call: TRBJ2-7; d_call: TRBD2; v_call: TRBV7-2; cdr3_aa: CASSSRPLLAGEQYF; cdr3_nt: TGTGCCAGCAGCTCGAGACCCCTGCTAGCGGGAGAGCAGTACTTC
clone_size: few; j_call: TRBJ1-6; d_call: NA; v_call: TRBV30; cdr3_aa: CAWKGAPADYNSPLHF; cdr3_nt: TGTGCCTGGAAGGGTGCCCCCGCGGACTATAATTCACCCCTCCACTTT
clone_size: NA; j_call: TRBJ1-1; d_call: NA; v_call: TRBV14; cdr3_aa: CASSQEIIRGTEAFF; cdr3_nt: TGTGCCAGCAGCCAAGAAATTATAAGGGGTACTGAAGCTTTCTTT
clone_size: NA; j_call: TRBJ1-5; d_call: NA; v_call: TRBV7-9; cdr3_aa: CASSLRNEPQHF; cdr3_nt: TGTGCCAGCAGCTTGCGAAACGAGCCCCAGCATTTT
clone_size: NA; j_call: TRBJ2-1; d_call: TRBD2; v_call: TRBV19; cdr3_aa: CASSIALADNEQFF; cdr3_nt: TGTGCCAGTAGTATAGCGCTAGCGGACAATGAGCAGTTCTTC
clone_size: NA; j_call: TRBJ2-7; d_call: TRBD2; v_call: TRBV7-2; cdr3_aa: CASSLQREGPYEQYF; cdr3_nt: TGTGCCAGCAGCCTACAGCGGGAGGGGCCCTACGAGCAGTACTTC
clone_size: NA; j_call: TRBJ1-2; d_call: NA; v_call: TRBV6-5; cdr3_aa: CASSSVGPTYGYTF; cdr3_nt: TGTGCCAGCAGTTCCGTGGGACCGACTTATGGCTACACCTTC
clone_size: NA; j_call: TRBJ2-7; d_call: TRBD1; v_call: TRBV28; cdr3_aa: CASSLGDRREQYF; cdr3_nt: TGTGCCAGCAGTTTAGGGGACAGGAGGGAGCAGTACTTC
clone_size: NA; j_call: TRBJ2-7; d_call: NA; v_call: TRBV6-7; cdr3_aa: CASSYSETRELDYEQYF; cdr3_nt: TGTGCCAGCAGTTACTCGGAGACTCGCGAACTCGACTACGAGCAGTACTTC
clone_size: NA; j_call: TRBJ1-3; d_call: NA; v_call: TRBV25-1; cdr3_aa: CASSEYEATFGNTIYF; cdr3_nt: TGTGCCAGCAGTGAATATGAAGCCACGTTTGGAAACACCATATATTTT
clone_size: NA; j_call: TRBJ1-3; d_call: NA; v_call: TRBV10-3; cdr3_aa: CATRRADSSGNTIYF; cdr3_nt: TGTGCCACCCGCAGGGCGGACAGCTCTGGAAACACCATATATTTT
clone_size: NA; j_call: TRBJ1-5; d_call: TRBD1; v_call: TRBV28; cdr3_aa: CASSFSRRQGGVQPQHF; cdr3_nt: TGTGCCAGCAGTTTCTCCCGACGACAGGGTGGCGTTCAGCCCCAGCATTTT